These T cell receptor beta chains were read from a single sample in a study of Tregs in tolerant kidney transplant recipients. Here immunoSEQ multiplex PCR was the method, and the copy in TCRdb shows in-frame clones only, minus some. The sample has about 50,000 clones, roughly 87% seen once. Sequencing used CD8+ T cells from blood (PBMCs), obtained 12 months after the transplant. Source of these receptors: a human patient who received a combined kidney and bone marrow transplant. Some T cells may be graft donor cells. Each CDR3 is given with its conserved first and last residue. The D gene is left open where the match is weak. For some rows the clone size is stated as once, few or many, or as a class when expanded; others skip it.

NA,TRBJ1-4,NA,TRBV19,CASSPWGPRSELFF,TGTGCCAGTAGTCCCTGGGGCCCCCGGTCGGAACTGTTTTTT
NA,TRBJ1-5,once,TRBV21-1,CASSKAREQYLRLGGTNQPQHF,TGTGCCAGCAGCAAAGCCCGAGAACAATACTTGAGATTGGGAGGAACCAATCAGCCCCAGCATTTT
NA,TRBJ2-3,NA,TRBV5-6,CASSLAAGDTQYF,TGTGCCAGCAGCTTGGCGGCGGGAGATACGCAGTATTTT
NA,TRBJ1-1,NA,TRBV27,CASSLGLMNTEAFF,TGTGCCAGCAGTTTGGGACTGATGAACACTGAAGCTTTCTTT
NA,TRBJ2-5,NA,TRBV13,CASSLNTGARETQYF,TGTGCCAGCAGCTTAAACACAGGAGCCCGGGAGACCCAGTACTTC
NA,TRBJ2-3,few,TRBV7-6,CASTAGWGSTDTQYF,TGTGCCAGCACGGCGGGGTGGGGGAGCACAGATACGCAGTATTTT
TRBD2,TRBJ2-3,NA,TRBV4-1,CASSQDPSGGTDTQYF,TGCGCCAGCAGCCAAGATCCGAGCGGGGGCACAGATACGCAGTATTTT
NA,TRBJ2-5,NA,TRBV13,CASSSPLGETQYF,TGTGCCAGCAGCTCGCCACTAGGAGAGACCCAGTACTTC
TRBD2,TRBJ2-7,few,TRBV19,CASRAGGEQYF,TGTGCCAGTAGGGCCGGGGGGGAGCAGTACTTC
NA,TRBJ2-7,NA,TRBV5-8,CASSLVQFLGQAREEQYF,TGTGCCAGCAGCTTGGTCCAATTTTTGGGACAGGCGCGGGAGGAGCAGTACTTC
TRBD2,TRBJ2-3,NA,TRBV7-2,CASTVAGHTQYF,TGTGCCAGCACCGTAGCGGGCCATACGCAGTATTTT
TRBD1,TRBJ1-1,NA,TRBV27,CASSPRTGLAFF,TGTGCCAGCAGTCCAAGGACAGGGTTGGCTTTCTTT
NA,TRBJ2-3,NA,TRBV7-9,CASSLVASGDPTQYF,TGTGCCAGCAGCTTAGTAGCCTCAGGGGACCCTACGCAGTATTTT
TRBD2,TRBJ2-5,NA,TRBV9,CASGAGTTEETQYF,TGTGCCAGCGGCGCCGGGACTACGGAAGAGACCCAGTACTTC
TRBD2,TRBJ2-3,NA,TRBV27,CASSPLAGVRVDTQYF,TGTGCCAGCAGCCCCCTAGCGGGAGTCAGGGTAGATACGCAGTATTTT
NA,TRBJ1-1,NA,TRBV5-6,CASSLGRGTEAFF,TGTGCCAGCAGCTTGGGCAGGGGCACTGAAGCTTTCTTT
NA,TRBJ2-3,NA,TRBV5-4,CASSRTENSPTDTQYF,TGTGCCAGCAGCCGGACAGAAAATTCACCCACAGATACGCAGTATTTT
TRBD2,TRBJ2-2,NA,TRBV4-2,CASSQGGGAGELFF,TGTGCCAGCAGCCAAGGCGGGGGGGCCGGGGAGCTGTTTTTT
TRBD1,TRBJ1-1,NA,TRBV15,CATSRRDRENTEAFF,TGTGCCACCAGCAGACGGGACAGGGAGAACACTGAAGCTTTCTTT
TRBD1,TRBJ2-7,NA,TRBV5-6,CASSGITGTGIFVYEQYF,TGTGCCAGCAGCGGAATCACCGGGACAGGGATTTTTGTGTACGAGCAGTACTTC
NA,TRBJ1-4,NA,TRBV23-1,CASSQPGPIWDEKLFF,TGCGCCAGCAGTCAACCAGGCCCTATCTGGGATGAAAAACTGTTTTTT
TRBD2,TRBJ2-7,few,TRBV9,CASSATYGGYEQYF,TGTGCCAGCAGCGCCACGTACGGGGGGTACGAGCAGTACTTC
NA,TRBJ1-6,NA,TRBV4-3,CASSQDRNSPLHF,TGCGCCAGCAGCCAAGACAGAAATTCCCCCCTCCACTTT
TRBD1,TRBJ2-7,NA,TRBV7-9,CASSPDRGKIYEQYF,TGTGCCAGCAGCCCCGACAGGGGCAAAATCTACGAGCAGTACTTC
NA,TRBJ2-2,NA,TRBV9,CASSLTGVRDTGELFF,TGTGCCAGCAGCCTGACCGGGGTAAGGGACACCGGGGAGCTGTTTTTT
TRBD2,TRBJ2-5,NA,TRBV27,CASSFSSGGGETQYF,TGTGCCAGCAGTTTCTCGAGCGGGGGTGGAGAGACCCAGTACTTC
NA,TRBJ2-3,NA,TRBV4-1,CASSQEVWAGADTQYF,TGCGCCAGCAGCCAAGAGGTCTGGGCGGGCGCAGATACGCAGTATTTT
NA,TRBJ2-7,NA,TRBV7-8,CASSLARGYEQYF,TGTGCCAGCAGCTTAGCTAGAGGGTACGAGCAGTACTTC
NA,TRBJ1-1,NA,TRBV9,CASSTGNTEAFF,TGTGCCAGCAGCACGGGGAACACTGAAGCTTTCTTT
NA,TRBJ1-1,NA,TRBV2,CASSRPGVRNTEAFF,TGTGCCAGCAGCCGACCAGGGGTGAGGAACACTGAAGCTTTCTTT
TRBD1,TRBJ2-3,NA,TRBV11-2,CASSYPGQGLNTQYF,TGTGCCAGCAGCTATCCTGGACAGGGGTTAAATACGCAGTATTTT
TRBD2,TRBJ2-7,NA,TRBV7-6,CASSPSVGEGLGEQYF,TGTGCCAGCAGCCCGTCTGTTGGGGAGGGCCTAGGCGAGCAGTACTTC
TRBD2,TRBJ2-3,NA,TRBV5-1,CASSTSGSRADTQYF,TGCGCCAGCAGCACTAGCGGGAGTCGGGCAGATACGCAGTATTTT
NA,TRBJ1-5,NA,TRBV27,CASSSRGQPQHF,TGTGCCAGCAGTTCCAGGGGTCAGCCCCAGCATTTT